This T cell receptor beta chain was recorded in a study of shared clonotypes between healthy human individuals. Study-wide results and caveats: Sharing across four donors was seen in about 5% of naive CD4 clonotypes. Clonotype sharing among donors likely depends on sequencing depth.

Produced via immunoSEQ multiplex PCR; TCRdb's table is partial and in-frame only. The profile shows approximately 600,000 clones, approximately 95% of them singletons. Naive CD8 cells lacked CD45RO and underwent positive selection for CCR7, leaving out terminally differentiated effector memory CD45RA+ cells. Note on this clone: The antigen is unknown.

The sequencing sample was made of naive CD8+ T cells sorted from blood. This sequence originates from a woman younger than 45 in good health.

The CDR3 bases are TGTGCCACCAACAGGGGTTGGCACGAGCAGTACTTC. Translating it yields CATNRGWHEQYF. The chain recombines TRBV28 with TRBJ2-7; 7 positions match TRBD1. The CDR3 is made up of 12 amino acids. J was trimmed by 5 bases and V by 10 bases; bases with no gene match: 8. Per the germline V gene, CDR1 is MDHEN and CDR2 is SYDVKM.